Listed here is a single T cell receptor beta chain. CDR1 is SGHTS, CDR2 YDEGEE, per germline. This CDR3 spans 17 amino acids. The V end lost 2 bases, the J end lost 1 base, and 18 bases lay between the germline ends. This sample is part of a study of CD8 T cells in ankylosing spondylitis. MiXCR was run by TCRdb on the 5' RACE reads, yielding one entry per CDR3 protein. Seen here are 80,000 to 90,000 distinct CDR3 sequences, 27% observed once, and the top ten hold around three fifths. Sequencing used blood, either unsorted or a sorted T cell fraction (not recorded which). The receptor comes from a male donor with ankylosing spondylitis or in good health (not recorded which). The V call is TRBV5-8, the J call TRBJ1-1; a possible D gene is TRBD1 (5 bases). The DNA of the CDR3 is TGTGCCAGCAGCTTAGAGGGACGCGCGGGTGGGAACACTGAAGCTTTCTTT. Its protein product is CASSLEGRAGGNTEAFF.